This paragraph covers one T cell receptor beta chain sequence. This sample is drawn from a study of blood T cell repertoires in COVID-19. Some clones are missing from TCRdb's copy, which holds only in-frame ones; the method was immunoSEQ multiplex PCR. Among 180,000 or so clones, around 87% were seen once, and the ten largest hold around 0.99%. This CDR3 contains 13 residues. Deletions cut 5 bases from V and 0 bases from J, with 4 bases between. Per the germline V gene, CDR1 is SGHTA and CDR2 is FQGTGA. The V call is TRBV7-3, the J call TRBJ2-2; D gene ambiguous. This sequence was found in a man younger than 35 with acute or convalescent COVID-19. The sample was peripheral blood. CDR3 protein: CASSRTNTGELFF. In DNA, the CDR3 is TGTGCCAGCAGCCGTACGAACACCGGGGAGCTGTTTTTT.